The sequence of this T cell receptor beta chain was determined in a study of cytomegalovirus exposure and HLA in healthy donors. Across the whole study: As released early, the data held approximately 80 million unique TCRs from HLA-typed donors.

This clone was seen only a few times. Its matching antigen is unknown. It was with 60 Vbeta and 13 Jbeta primers that the PCR ran. TCRdb keeps only in-frame clones here, not all; method: immunoSEQ multiplex PCR. The profile shows roughly 150,000 clones, around 86% of them singletons. The V and J ends lost 3 bases and 4 bases, in that order; junction bases with no gene match: 2. This CDR3 spans 14 amino acids. The germline gives CDR1 SGHRS, CDR2 YFSETQ. Study outcomes and limitations: Specificity of three CMV-associated chains for CMV antigens was verified in vitro. TCR beta V- and J-gene trimming was later associated with a missense DCLRE1C variant.

The sequenced sample was PBMCs. The chain is built from TRBV5-1 and TRBJ1-4; 8 nucleotides match TRBD1. The sequence was collected from a male donor in good health and CMV-seronegative. The CDR3 protein is CASSSGQGNEKLFF. The DNA of the CDR3 is TGCGCCAGCAGCTCCGGACAGGGTAATGAAAAACTGTTTTTT.